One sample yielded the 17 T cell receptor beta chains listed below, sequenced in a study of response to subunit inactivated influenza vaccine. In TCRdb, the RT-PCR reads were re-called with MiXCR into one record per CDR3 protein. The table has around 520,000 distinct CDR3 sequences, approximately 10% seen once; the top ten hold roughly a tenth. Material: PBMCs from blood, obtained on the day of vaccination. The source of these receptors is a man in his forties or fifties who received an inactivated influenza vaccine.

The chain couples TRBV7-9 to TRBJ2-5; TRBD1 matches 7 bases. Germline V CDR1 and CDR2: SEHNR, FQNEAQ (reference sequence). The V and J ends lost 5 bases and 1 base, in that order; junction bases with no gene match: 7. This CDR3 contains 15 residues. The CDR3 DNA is TGTGCCAGCAGCCTACCCTACAGGGGCCAAGAGACCCAGTACTTC. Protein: CASSLPYRGQETQYF.

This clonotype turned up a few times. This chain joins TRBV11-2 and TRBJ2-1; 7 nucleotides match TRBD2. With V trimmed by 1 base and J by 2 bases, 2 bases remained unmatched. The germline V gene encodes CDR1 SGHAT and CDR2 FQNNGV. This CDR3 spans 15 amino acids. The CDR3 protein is CASSLVAGPYNEQFF. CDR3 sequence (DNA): TGTGCCAGCAGCTTAGTAGCGGGCCCCTACAATGAGCAGTTCTTC.

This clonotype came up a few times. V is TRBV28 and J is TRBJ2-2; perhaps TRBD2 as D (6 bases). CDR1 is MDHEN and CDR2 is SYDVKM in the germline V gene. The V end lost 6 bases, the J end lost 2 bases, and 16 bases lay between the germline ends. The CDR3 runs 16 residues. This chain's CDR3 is CASRVTGTSNTGELFF. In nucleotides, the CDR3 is TGTGCCAGCAGAGTAACCGGGACTTCCAACACCGGGGAGCTGTTTTTT.

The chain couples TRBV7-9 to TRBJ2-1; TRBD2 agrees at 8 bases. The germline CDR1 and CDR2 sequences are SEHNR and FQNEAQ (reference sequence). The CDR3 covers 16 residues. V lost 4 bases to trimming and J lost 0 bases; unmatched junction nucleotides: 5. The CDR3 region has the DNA TGTGCCAGCAGCTCACCGGGGACTAGCTCCTACAATGAGCAGTTCTTC. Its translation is CASSSPGTSSYNEQFF.

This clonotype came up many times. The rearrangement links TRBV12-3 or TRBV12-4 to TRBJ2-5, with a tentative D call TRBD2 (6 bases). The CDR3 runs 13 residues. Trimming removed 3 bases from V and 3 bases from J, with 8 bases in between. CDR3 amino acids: CASSFSGEETQYF. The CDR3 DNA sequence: TGTGCCAGCAGTTTCTCGGGGGAAGAGACCCAGTACTTC.

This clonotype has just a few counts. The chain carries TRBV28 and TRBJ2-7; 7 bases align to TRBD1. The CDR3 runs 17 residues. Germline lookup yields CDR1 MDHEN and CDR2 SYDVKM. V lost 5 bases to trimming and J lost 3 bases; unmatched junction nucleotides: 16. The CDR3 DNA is TGTGCCAGCAGTACCTTCAGGGACAGTTGGAACAACTACGAGCAGTACTTC. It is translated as CASSTFRDSWNNYEQYF.

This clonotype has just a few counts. The DNA for the CDR3 is TGTGCCATCAGCCACCAAATAGACAGTTCCACTGAAGCTTTCTTT. Residues: CAISHQIDSSTEAFF. This sequence joins TRBV10-3 and TRBJ1-1; perhaps TRBD1 as D (5 bases). Per the germline V gene, CDR1 is ENHRY and CDR2 is SYGVKD. Trimming took 6 bases from V and 4 from J, leaving 18 bases between them. The CDR3 consists of 15 residues.

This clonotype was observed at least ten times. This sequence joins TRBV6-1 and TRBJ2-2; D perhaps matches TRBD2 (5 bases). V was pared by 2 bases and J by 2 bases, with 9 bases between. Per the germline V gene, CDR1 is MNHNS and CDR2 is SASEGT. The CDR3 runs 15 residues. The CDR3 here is CASSETRGNTGELFF. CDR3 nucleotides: TGTGCCAGCAGTGAAACTCGGGGAAACACCGGGGAGCTGTTTTTT.

DNA of the CDR3: TGCGCCAGCAGCTTTCGGGAGACTAGCGTCTCCGGGGAGCTGTTTTTT. It yields the protein CASSFRETSVSGELFF. The J gene is TRBJ2-2, the V gene TRBV5-1; TRBD2 aligns across 8 bases. The ends lost 2 bases at V and 6 bases at J; junction bases unmatched: 9. This CDR3 contains 16 residues. Germline loops: CDR1 SGHRS, CDR2 YFSETQ.

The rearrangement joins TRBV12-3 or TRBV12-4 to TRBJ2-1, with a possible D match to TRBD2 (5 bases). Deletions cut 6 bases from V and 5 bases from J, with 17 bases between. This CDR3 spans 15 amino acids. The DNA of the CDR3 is TGTGCCAGCAGCCTCGGGGTCCTGATAAACAATGAGCAGTTCTTC. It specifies CASSLGVLINNEQFF.

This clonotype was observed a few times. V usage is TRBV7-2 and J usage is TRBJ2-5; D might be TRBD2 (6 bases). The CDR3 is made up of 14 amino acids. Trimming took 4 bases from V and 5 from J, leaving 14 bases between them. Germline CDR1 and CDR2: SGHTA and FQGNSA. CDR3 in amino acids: CASSWRAGTETQYF. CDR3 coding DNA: TGTGCCAGCAGCTGGAGGGCAGGGACGGAGACCCAGTACTTC.

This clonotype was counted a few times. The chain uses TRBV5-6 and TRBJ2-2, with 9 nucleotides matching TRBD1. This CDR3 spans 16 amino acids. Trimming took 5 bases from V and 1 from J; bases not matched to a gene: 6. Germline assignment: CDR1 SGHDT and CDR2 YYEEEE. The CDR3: CASSPQGALNTGELFF. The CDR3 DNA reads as TGTGCCAGCAGTCCACAGGGGGCACTGAACACCGGGGAGCTGTTTTTT.

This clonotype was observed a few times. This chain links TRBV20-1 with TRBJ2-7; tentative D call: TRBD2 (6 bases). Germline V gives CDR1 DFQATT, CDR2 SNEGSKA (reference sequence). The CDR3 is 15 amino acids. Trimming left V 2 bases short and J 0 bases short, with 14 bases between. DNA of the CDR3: TGCAGTGCTAGACGTTGGGAGGTCAGCTCCTACGAGCAGTACTTC. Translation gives CSARRWEVSSYEQYF.

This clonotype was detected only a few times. The CDR3 DNA reads TGTGCCAGCAGGGAGGGACAGTCTAACTATGGCTACACCTTC. It encodes CASREGQSNYGYTF. V and J are TRBV6-1 and TRBJ1-2; 7 bases match TRBD1. This CDR3 spans 14 amino acids. The junction had 4 bases not matched to a gene; V was cut back by 6 bases and J by 0 bases. CDR1 is MNHNS and CDR2 is SASEGT in the germline V gene.

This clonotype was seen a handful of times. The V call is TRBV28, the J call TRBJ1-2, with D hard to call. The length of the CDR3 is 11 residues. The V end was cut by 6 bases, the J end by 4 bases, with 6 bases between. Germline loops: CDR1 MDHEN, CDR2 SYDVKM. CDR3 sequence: CASRDGYGYTF. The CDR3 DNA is TGTGCCAGCAGAGATGGCTATGGCTACACCTTC.

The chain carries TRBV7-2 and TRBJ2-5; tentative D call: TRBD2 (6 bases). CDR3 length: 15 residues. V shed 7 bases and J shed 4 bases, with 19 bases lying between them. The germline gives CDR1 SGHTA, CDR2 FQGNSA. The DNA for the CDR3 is TGTGCCAGCACCAAAGGTAGCGGTGCCAGAGAGACCCAGTACTTC. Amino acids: CASTKGSGARETQYF.

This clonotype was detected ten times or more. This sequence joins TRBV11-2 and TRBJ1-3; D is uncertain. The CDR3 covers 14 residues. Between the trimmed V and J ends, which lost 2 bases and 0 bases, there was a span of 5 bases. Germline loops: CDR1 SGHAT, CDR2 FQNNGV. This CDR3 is CASSLSPSGNTIYF. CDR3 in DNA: TGTGCCAGCAGCTTAAGTCCCTCTGGAAACACCATATATTTT.